The rows below give T cell receptor beta chains drawn from one sample of a study of T cell responses to AZD1222 COVID-19 vaccine. TCRdb's copy holds only in-frame clones and misses some; the assay was immunoSEQ multiplex PCR. The profile covers 130,000 to 150,000 clones, with 80% to 95% appearing a single time and approximately 3% taken by the ten largest. Sequenced here: peripheral blood, sampled on day 0 of MenACWY control vaccination. The receptors come from an adult in good health. Both conserved end residues are part of each CDR3. The D gene is left open where the match is weak. Where a row states a size, it is once, few, many or the class of an expanded clone; other rows omit it.

v_gene	j_gene	d_gene	abundance	CDR3aa
TRBV6-5	TRBJ1-2	NA	NA	CASSQANYGYTF
TRBV5-4	TRBJ2-1	TRBD2	NA	CASSLLAGGQVYNEQFF
TRBV11-1	TRBJ2-7	NA	NA	CASSLETPLAGSEQYF
TRBV6-1	TRBJ1-6	NA	NA	CASGRLRDSPLHF
TRBV7-2	TRBJ2-2	TRBD1	NA	CASSLTGARTGELFF
TRBV15	TRBJ2-3	TRBD2	NA	CATSRNRGEADTQYF
TRBV7-3	TRBJ2-1	NA	NA	CASSPDSGRGNNEQFF
TRBV5-1	TRBJ1-1	NA	NA	CASSLGGGRSNTEAFF
TRBV3-1/TRBV3-2	TRBJ2-1	NA	NA	CASTPGWNEQFF
TRBV10-1	TRBJ1-1	TRBD1	NA	CASSVGQGFTEAFF
TRBV28	TRBJ1-6	TRBD1	NA	CASRLRDRNSPLHF
TRBV19	TRBJ2-7	NA	NA	CASSIGPVSSYEQYF
TRBV28	TRBJ2-2	NA	NA	CASSLKGTGELFF
TRBV28	TRBJ2-5	TRBD1	NA	CASRIADRGETQYF
TRBV9	TRBJ1-3	NA	NA	CASSTGLGNTIYF
TRBV24-1	TRBJ2-3	NA	NA	CATSAGGSTDTQYF
TRBV9	TRBJ2-3	NA	NA	CASSVVSRHNGDTQYF
TRBV15	TRBJ2-3	TRBD2	once	CATSRDLKGGRRQDTQYF
TRBV27	TRBJ2-5	NA	NA	CASSSPRGRTQETQYF
TRBV21-1	TRBJ1-5	NA	NA	CASSARGTGGSSNQPQHF
TRBV27	TRBJ1-5	TRBD1	NA	CASGDREVAYGNQPQHF
TRBV27	TRBJ1-1	NA	NA	CASRASGGTEAFF
TRBV27	TRBJ2-7	TRBD2	NA	CASRSWQRETYEQYF
TRBV6-5	TRBJ2-3	TRBD2	NA	CASRGLAGTDTQYF
TRBV10-2	TRBJ1-3	NA	NA	CASSEGLGNTIYF
TRBV7-9	TRBJ1-3	TRBD1	NA	CASTTLGQGGNTIYF
TRBV21-1	TRBJ2-5	NA	NA	CASSKGPPSETQYF
TRBV7-9	TRBJ1-2	TRBD1	NA	CASSPQGDYGYTF
TRBV30	TRBJ1-1	NA	NA	CAWSAQEFTEAFF
TRBV5-1	TRBJ1-1	NA	NA	CASKRGPDNTEAFF
TRBV7-3	TRBJ2-1	NA	NA	CASSPVSGEQFF
TRBV20-1	TRBJ1-6	NA	NA	CSARQSQPLHF
TRBV9	TRBJ1-6	TRBD1	NA	CASSVPRDGGTDNSPLHF
TRBV19	TRBJ2-2	TRBD2	NA	CASSSGLAALNTGELFF
TRBV10-3	TRBJ1-1	NA	NA	CAISDNRLNTEAFF
TRBV14	TRBJ1-1	NA	NA	CASGGRGTEAFF
TRBV5-6	TRBJ1-1	NA	NA	CASSLGGRAFF
TRBV7-2	TRBJ2-2	NA	NA	CASSLMQGGTGELFF
TRBV6-5	TRBJ1-2	TRBD1	NA	CASSPDRVIYTF
TRBV19	TRBJ2-5	TRBD2	NA	CASSIGSGMYETQYF
TRBV3-1/TRBV3-2	TRBJ2-1	NA	NA	CASSPEGTHEQFF
TRBV11-1	TRBJ1-6	NA	NA	CASSLQGSSPLHF